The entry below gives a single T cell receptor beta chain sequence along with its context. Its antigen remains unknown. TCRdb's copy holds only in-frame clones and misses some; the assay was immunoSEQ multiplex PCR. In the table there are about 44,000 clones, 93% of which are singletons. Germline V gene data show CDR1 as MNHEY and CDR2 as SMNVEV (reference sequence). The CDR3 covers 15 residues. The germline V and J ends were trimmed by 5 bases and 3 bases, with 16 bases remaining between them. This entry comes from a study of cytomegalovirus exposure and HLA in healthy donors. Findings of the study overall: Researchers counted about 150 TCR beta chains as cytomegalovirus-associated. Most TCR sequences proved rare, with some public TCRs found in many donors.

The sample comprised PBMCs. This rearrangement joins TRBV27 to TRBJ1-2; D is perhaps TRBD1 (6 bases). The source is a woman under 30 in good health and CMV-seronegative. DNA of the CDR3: TGTGCCAGCAGTCCCCTTGACAGGCTGGACTATGGCTACACCTTC. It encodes CASSPLDRLDYGYTF.